This TCR beta chain was captured in a study of immune evolution from preneoplasia to lung adenocarcinoma. Overall study context: HLA loss of heterozygosity: about 7% AIS, 15% MIA, around 33% ADC, none AAH.

Produced via immunoSEQ multiplex PCR; TCRdb's table is partial and in-frame only. Among approximately 7,700 clones listed, 70% to 90% were seen once. The CDR3 spans 14 residues. With 3 bases clipped from V and 2 bases from J, the junction kept 4 bases outside the gene matches. Germline V gene data show CDR1 as SGHNT and CDR2 as YYREEE (reference sequence). The chain recombines TRBV5-4 with TRBJ2-5, with TRBD2 identical over 7 bases. Sequenced material: FFPE minimally invasive lung adenocarcinoma tissue. The sequence came from an older person with lung adenocarcinoma. The DNA of the CDR3 is TGTGCCAGCAGCTCCGGGGGGTCACAAGAGACCCAGTACTTC. This codes for CASSSGGSQETQYF.